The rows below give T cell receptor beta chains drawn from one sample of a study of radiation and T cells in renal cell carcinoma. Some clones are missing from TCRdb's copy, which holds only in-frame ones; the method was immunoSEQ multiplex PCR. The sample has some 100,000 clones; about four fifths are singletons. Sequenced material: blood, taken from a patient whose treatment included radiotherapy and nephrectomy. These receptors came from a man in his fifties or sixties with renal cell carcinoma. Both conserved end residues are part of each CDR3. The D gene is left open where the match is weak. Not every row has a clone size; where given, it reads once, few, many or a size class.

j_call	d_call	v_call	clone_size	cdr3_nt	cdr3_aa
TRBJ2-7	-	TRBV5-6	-	TGTGCCAGCAGCTTAGGCCCTAGGCGGACCTACGAGCAGTACTTC	CASSLGPRRTYEQYF
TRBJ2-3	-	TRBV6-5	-	TGTGCCAGCAGTTATAGGGGTTCGAGCACAGATACGCAGTATTTT	CASSYRGSSTDTQYF
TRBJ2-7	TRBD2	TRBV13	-	TGTGCCAGCAGCGGTCCGGGACTAGCGGGAGGGGCCTACGAGCAGTACTTC	CASSGPGLAGGAYEQYF
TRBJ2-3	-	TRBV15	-	TGTGCCACCAGCAGAGATAAGGCGGCGGGCACAGATACGCAGTATTTT	CATSRDKAAGTDTQYF
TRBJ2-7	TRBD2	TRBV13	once	TGTGCCAGCAGCTATGGGGCAGGGAGGGCCCGCTCCTACGAGCAGTACTTC	CASSYGAGRARSYEQYF
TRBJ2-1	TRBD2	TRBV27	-	TGTGCCAGCAGTTTGCTAGCGGGAGCATCCTACAATGAGCAGTTCTTC	CASSLLAGASYNEQFF
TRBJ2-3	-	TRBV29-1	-	TGCAGCGTTGGGAGGGACACAGATACGCAGTATTTT	CSVGRDTDTQYF
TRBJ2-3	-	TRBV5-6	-	TGTGCCAGCAGCTGGTGGGCCCCCCGGATAAGGGGCACAGATACGCAGTATTTT	CASSWWAPRIRGTDTQYF
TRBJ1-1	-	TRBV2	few	TGTGCCAGCAGTGTTGGGGGGAACACTGAAGCTTTCTTT	CASSVGGNTEAFF
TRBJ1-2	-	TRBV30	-	TGTGCCTGGTGTTATGGGTACGGGGGGGATCTTCTTGACGGCTACACCTTC	CAWCYGYGGDLLDGYTF
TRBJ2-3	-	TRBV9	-	TGTGCCAGCAGCGTAGGTCTACTAGGAGTGACAGATACGCAGTATTTT	CASSVGLLGVTDTQYF
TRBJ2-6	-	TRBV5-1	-	TGCGCCAGCAGCTCCCCCGAGTCCTCTGGGGCCAACGTCCTGACTTTC	CASSSPESSGANVLTF
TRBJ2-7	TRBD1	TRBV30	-	TGTGCCTGGAGCGAGGGACAGGGGGCGCCGGGCTCCTACGAGCAGTACTTC	CAWSEGQGAPGSYEQYF
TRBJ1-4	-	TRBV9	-	TGTGCCAGCAGCGCCCGGGGGGCCGGGGGTGAAAAACTGTTTTTT	CASSARGAGGEKLFF
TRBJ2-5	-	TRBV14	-	TGTGCCAGCAGCCAGATCGAGATCGCGACCCAGTACTTC	CASSQIEIATQYF
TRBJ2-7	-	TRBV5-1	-	TGCGCCAGTAGAGAGTACACAGTTTCCTACGAGCAGTACTTC	CASREYTVSYEQYF
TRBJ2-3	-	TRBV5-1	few	TGCGCCAGCAGCTTGGTAACTAGAGAGACAGATACGCAGTATTTT	CASSLVTRETDTQYF